Presented here are 4 T cell receptor beta chains from one specimen sequenced in a study of T cells expressing NK-cell markers. TCRdb reworked the 5' RACE reads into one entry per CDR3 protein, no DNA. In total, the table holds about 190,000 distinct CDR3 sequences. Sequences were obtained from blood T cells: a sorted CD56 or NKG2C T cell subset, CD4+ or CD8+ T cells, or bulk PBMC T cells (not recorded which). These receptors were collected from a man aged 18-70 years in good health.

The chain uses TRBV7-8 and TRBJ2-3; lacking DNA, the TRBD2 call made by TCRdb goes unchecked. The CDR3 is made up of 16 amino acids. Germline-derived CDR1 and CDR2 are SGHVS and FQNEAQ. Here the CDR3 reads CASSLGFEGGTDTQYF.

The chain couples TRBV4-2 to TRBJ2-3; lacking DNA, the TRBD2 call made by TCRdb goes unchecked. This CDR3 is 17 amino acids long. The germline V gene encodes CDR1 LGHNA and CDR2 YNFKEQ. The CDR3 here is CASSQEDPSGGAHTQYF.

The chain is built from TRBV7-9 and TRBJ1-2. The CDR3 runs 14 residues. Per germline, CDR1 SEHNR and CDR2 FQNEAQ (reference sequence). The CDR3 sequence: CASSLVAGHYGYTF.

V is TRBV7-9 and J is TRBJ1-2; TCRdb names TRBD1, which stays unverified in the absence of DNA. This CDR3 is built from 17 residues. Germline CDR1 and CDR2: SEHNR and FQNEAQ (reference sequence). The CDR3 spells CASSPGTGGAYTYGYTF.